One T cell receptor (beta chain) is described in this entry. What it binds is not known. The entry originates in a study of T cell responses to AZD1222 COVID-19 vaccine. Measured with immunoSEQ multiplex PCR; TCRdb has only the in-frame clones, and not every one. The sample comprises more than 90,000 clones, around 84% of which are singletons, and 14% rests with the top ten. Whole-study findings and limits: Of spike-specific TCRs, nearly half reportedly target regions left unmutated in variants. Vaccine-related CD4 TCRs covered spike, predominating at 160-218 and 743-854.

This CDR3 region has 13 residues. Germline V gene sequence: CDR1 SGHTA, CDR2 FQGNSA. Trimming took 5 bases from V and 4 from J; bases not matched to a gene: 2. This TCR was recovered from an adult who received the AZD1222 COVID-19 vaccine. The material sequenced was peripheral blood, taken 28 days after the second AZD1222 dose. The chain joins TRBV7-2 to TRBJ1-1, with 9 nucleotides matching TRBD1. The CDR3, as DNA: TGTGCCAGCAGCGCGGGACAGGGCACTGAAGCTTTCTTT. It specifies CASSAGQGTEAFF.